The rows below give T cell receptor beta chains drawn from one sample of a study of OX40 agonist ivuxolimab in advanced cancers. Measured with immunoSEQ multiplex PCR; TCRdb has only the in-frame clones, and not every one. The sample lists 44,000 or so clones, roughly 85% occurring once. The starting material was CD4+ or CD8+ T cells sorted from blood, obtained in a trial of the OX40 agonist ivuxolimab. Source of these receptors: an adult with an advanced solid tumor such as melanoma, head and neck, liver or kidney cancer. CDR3s include the opening cysteine and the closing phenylalanine or tryptophan. Fields, in order: V gene, D gene, clone size, J gene, CDR3 DNA, CDR3 protein. A D gene is named only where the DNA matches it firmly. The size entry is marked missing in some rows and otherwise reads once, few, many or a size class.

>TRBV6-6|-|-|TRBJ2-1
TGTGCCAGCAGTTATAGGACAGCAACCTACAATGAGCAGTTCTTC
CASSYRTATYNEQFF
>TRBV9|-|-|TRBJ1-2
TGTGCCAGCAGCGTAGATGGGGGTGGCTACACCTTC
CASSVDGGGYTF
>TRBV2|TRBD2|-|TRBJ2-3
TGTGCCAGCAGTCCTCTAGCGGGGGGGCCCCCAGATACGCAGTATTTT
CASSPLAGGPPDTQYF
>TRBV6-1|-|-|TRBJ1-1
TGTGCCAGCAGTGAAATCGGGAACACTGAAGCTTTCTTT
CASSEIGNTEAFF
>TRBV5-4|TRBD1|-|TRBJ2-5
TGTGCCAGCAGCTTGCAGGACAGGGGCTTGGAGACCCAGTACTTC
CASSLQDRGLETQYF
>TRBV5-1|TRBD1|-|TRBJ2-1
TGCGCCAGCAGAGCCGGGACAGGGGGCCGGGATGAGCAGTTCTTC
CASRAGTGGRDEQFF
>TRBV18|TRBD1|-|TRBJ2-5
TGTGCCAGCTCACCACCGTCCGGGACAGGCCGAGAGACCCAGTACTTC
CASSPPSGTGRETQYF
>TRBV7-2|TRBD1|-|TRBJ1-3
TGTGCCAGCAGCTTAGGGACAGGGGGAAACACCATATATTTT
CASSLGTGGNTIYF
>TRBV7-2|TRBD2|once|TRBJ2-3
TGTGCCAGCAGCTTAGGGTGGCTAGCGGGTCCCACAGATACGCAGTATTTT
CASSLGWLAGPTDTQYF
>TRBV13|-|-|TRBJ1-2
TGTGCCAGCAGCCAAGGGAACGGAGACTATGGCTACACCTTC
CASSQGNGDYGYTF
>TRBV27|-|-|TRBJ2-3
TGTGCCAGCAGTTCGAAGCGGCCAGGGGAATGGAGCACAGATACGCAGTATTTT
CASSSKRPGEWSTDTQYF
>TRBV10-3|TRBD1|-|TRBJ2-5
TGTGCCACCAGAGGGACAGTGAGGGGGGAGACCCAGTACTTC
CATRGTVRGETQYF
>TRBV5-4|-|-|TRBJ2-7
TGTGCCAGCAGCTTGGGACGGAGCGCGTCGTACGAGCAGTACTTC
CASSLGRSASYEQYF
>TRBV30|-|-|TRBJ1-2
TGTGCCTGGTTGATGGTCGGCGGGAGTCGCTACACCTTC
CAWLMVGGSRYTF